One and the same sample provided the 32 T cell receptor beta chains below, sequenced in a study of blood T cells in healthy people across ages. Primed by a sample-barcoded 5' primer and a J-beta primer mix, a second PCR proceeded for about 6 to 11 cycles. MiXCR, run by TCRdb on the 5' RACE reads, gives a single entry per CDR3 protein. The sample holds more than 500,000 distinct CDR3 sequences; around a quarter are singletons and the top ten take over 3.5%. In addition, the sample was reused for a study of T cells of mothers and their children.

Sequences were obtained from blood. The receptors come from a boy younger than 10 in good health.

The genes are TRBV6-2 or TRBV6-3 and TRBJ2-5, with TRBD2 matching over 8 bases. The CDR3 spans 15 residues. V lost 0 bases to trimming and J lost 5 bases; unmatched junction nucleotides: 5. Per germline, CDR1 MNHEY and CDR2 SVGEGT. CDR3 protein: CASSYSGLAVETQYF. CDR3 sequence (DNA): TGTGCCAGCAGTTACTCAGGACTAGCCGTCGAGACCCAGTACTTC.

The genes are TRBV18 and TRBJ1-4; D may be TRBD1 (5 bases). The CDR3 has 13 amino acids. V was pared by 4 bases and J by 3 bases, with 6 bases between. Germline values: CDR1 KGHSH, CDR2 LQKENI. Here the CDR3 DNA reads TGTGCCAGCTCACGGGGGTCTAATGAAAAACTGTTTTTT. Translation gives CASSRGSNEKLFF.

This chain connects TRBV9 to TRBJ2-5, with 7 bases identical to TRBD2. The DNA matches TRBJ2-7 better at its end, which makes the J call doubtful. Germline V gives CDR1 SGDLS, CDR2 YYNGEE. The CDR3 is 17 amino acids. CDR3 nucleotide sequence: TGTGCCAGCAGCGTGAGTCCCACTAGCGCGATCTCCTACGAGCAGTACTTC. Protein sequence: CASSVSPTSAISYEQYF.

The chain joins TRBV5-1 to TRBJ1-2; no clear D. In germline, CDR1 is SGHRS, CDR2 YFSETQ. This CDR3 has 14 amino acids. V was pared by 4 bases and J by 2 bases, with 12 bases between. CDR3: CASSGSAGNYGYTF. CDR3 DNA sequence: TGCGCCAGCAGCGGATCGGCTGGGAACTATGGCTACACCTTC. Variable domain in full (rest from reference TRBV5-1 and TRBJ1-2): KAGVTQTPRYLIKTRGQQVTLSCSPISGHRSVSWYQQTPGQGLQFLFEYFSETQRNKGNFPGRFSGRQFSNSRSEMNVSTLELGDSALYLCASSGSAGNYGYTFGSGTRLTVV.

The chain joins TRBV29-1 to TRBJ2-2, with 8 bases that match TRBD1. Germline V CDR1 and CDR2: SQVTM, ANQGSEA. Germline trimming cut 4 bases from V and 2 bases from J; bases unmatched to any gene: 6. The length of the CDR3 is 15 residues. This CDR3 reads CSVGPQGGNTGELFF. The CDR3 nucleotides read TGCAGCGTTGGTCCACAGGGGGGAAACACCGGGGAGCTGTTTTTT.

The rearrangement links TRBV7-9 to TRBJ1-2; 9 nucleotides agree with TRBD1. Germline V gene data show CDR1 as SEHNR and CDR2 as FQNEAQ (reference sequence). This CDR3 has 15 residues. V dropped 1 base and J dropped 6; count of bases not matched to a gene: 6. The CDR3 here is CASSLGGDREDGYTF. The CDR3 DNA sequence: TGTGCCAGCAGCTTAGGGGGGGACAGGGAGGATGGCTACACCTTC.

In this sample, this clonotype turned up a few times. V and J are TRBV9 and TRBJ2-1, with D hard to call. V was pared by 5 bases and J by 5 bases, with 11 bases between. Germline V gene sequence: CDR1 SGDLS, CDR2 YYNGEE. The CDR3 runs to 13 residues. CDR3 nucleotides: TGTGCCAGCAGGGGTGATAGGGACAATGAGCAGTTCTTC. Its translation is CASRGDRDNEQFF.

In its sample, this clonotype was seen a few times. The gene calls are TRBV29-1 and TRBJ2-3; D is undetermined. The CDR3 consists of 14 residues. Germline CDR1 and CDR2: SQVTM and ANQGSEA. Trimming cost V 4 bases and J 0 bases, with 11 bases left between them. CDR3 loop: CSVARRLSTDTQYF. The CDR3 nucleotides are TGCAGCGTTGCGCGAAGACTTAGCACAGATACGCAGTATTTT.

This clonotype was seen many times. This chain joins TRBV12-3 or TRBV12-4 and TRBJ1-3; D is unclear. The V gene lost 5 bases and the J gene lost 0 bases, with 5 bases spanning the gap. The CDR3 is 13 amino acids. The CDR3 reads CASSPGSGNTIYF. The CDR3 region has the DNA TGTGCCAGCAGTCCTGGCTCTGGAAACACCATATATTTT.

The chain carries TRBV27 and TRBJ2-5, with D possibly being TRBD2 (5 bases). CDR3 length: 13 residues. CDR1 MNHEY and CDR2 SMNVEV come from the germline V gene (reference sequence). Trimming took 5 bases from V and 2 from J, leaving 9 bases between them. The CDR3 DNA reads as TGTGCCAGCAGTATTCGGAGGCAAGAGACCCAGTACTTC. Translation gives CASSIRRQETQYF.

This clonotype was observed a handful of times. The V gene is TRBV24-1, the J gene TRBJ1-1, with TRBD1 as a possible D gene (6 bases). The CDR3 runs to 15 residues. Trimming removed 3 bases from V and 4 bases from J, with 14 bases in between. The V gene's germline CDR1 is KGHDR and CDR2 SFDVKD. This CDR3 reads CATSDRVRGSTEAFF. Written as DNA, the CDR3 is TGTGCCACCAGTGATAGAGTCAGGGGAAGCACTGAAGCTTTCTTT.

The rearrangement links TRBV7-6 to TRBJ2-2; 7 bases match TRBD1. The V and J ends lost 6 bases and 5 bases, in that order; junction bases with no gene match: 3. The CDR3 consists of 13 residues. Germline V gives CDR1 SGHVS, CDR2 FNYEAQ. The CDR3 loop is CASRGDSTGELFF. The CDR3 nucleotides read TGTGCCAGCAGAGGGGACAGTACCGGGGAGCTGTTTTTT.

V is TRBV4-1 and J is TRBJ2-2; maybe TRBD2 (5 bases). The germline V gene encodes CDR1 MGHRA and CDR2 YSYEKL. V lost 1 base and J 4 bases, leaving 13 bases between the germline ends. The CDR3 consists of 16 residues. CDR3: CASSQVEASPTGELFF. Here the CDR3 DNA reads TGCGCCAGCAGCCAAGTCGAAGCTAGCCCCACCGGGGAGCTGTTTTTT.

In its sample, this clonotype was seen many times. The junction does not match germline at one end; this may be a read error. This chain links TRBV20-1 with TRBJ2-1, with TRBD2 identical over 11 bases. The CDR3 consists of 16 residues. The V gene's germline CDR1 is DFQATT and CDR2 SNEGSKA (reference sequence). The CDR3 sequence is CGAVNTGTSGYNEQFF. The CDR3 bases are TGCGGTGCGGTCAACACCGGGACTAGCGGATACAATGAGCAGTTCTTC.

The CDR3 is CSAPPTSGNIQYF. CDR3 in DNA: TGCAGTGCTCCTCCCACTAGCGGAAACATTCAGTACTTC. The V call is TRBV20-1, the J call TRBJ2-4; TRBD2 agrees at 8 bases. The CDR3 loop spans 13 amino acids. Germline V CDR1 and CDR2: DFQATT, SNEGSKA (reference sequence). The J segment lost 6 bases and the V segment lost 5 bases, leaving 6 bases of the junction unmatched.

This clonotype has a handful of counts. This chain connects TRBV6-1 to TRBJ2-1, with D uncertain. The V end was cut by 6 bases, the J end by 1 base, with 16 bases between. Germline-derived CDR1 and CDR2 are MNHNS and SASEGT. The length of the CDR3 is 16 residues. CDR3 sequence reads: CASSQDPLGSYNEQFF. In DNA form, the CDR3 reads TGTGCCAGCAGCCAGGACCCTTTGGGGTCCTACAATGAGCAGTTCTTC.

This sequence joins TRBV15 and TRBJ2-1; no definite D call. The CDR3 is made up of 12 amino acids. Trimming pared 8 bases from V and 3 bases from J, leaving 8 bases between. Germline V gene lookup returns CDR1 LNHNV and CDR2 YYDKDF (reference sequence). CDR3 amino acids: CATARGYNEQFF. DNA of the CDR3: TGTGCCACCGCTAGAGGCTACAATGAGCAGTTCTTC.

The rearrangement uses TRBV24-1 and TRBJ2-7; 7 bases agree with TRBD2. After removal of 5 bases from V and 2 bases from J, the junction contained 11 bases not matched to a gene. The CDR3 runs to 16 residues. Germline V gene data show CDR1 as KGHDR and CDR2 as SFDVKD. This chain's CDR3 is CATSGVDERDPYEQYF. The CDR3 coding sequence is TGTGCCACCAGTGGTGTTGATGAGCGGGATCCCTACGAGCAGTACTTC.

This chain joins TRBV10-3 and TRBJ1-6; TRBD1 is a possible D gene (6 bases). Deletions cut 9 bases from V and 9 bases from J, with 24 bases between. The germline V gene has CDR1 ENHRY and CDR2 SYGVKD. The CDR3 totals 16 residues. The CDR3 sequence: CAIRRDTPHVGSPLHF. Here the CDR3 DNA reads TGTGCCATTCGGAGGGACACGCCTCACGTCGGTTCACCCCTCCACTTT.

V and J are TRBV9 and TRBJ2-7; TRBD2 matches 11 bases. This CDR3 is 14 amino acids long. V trimming: 0 bases; J trimming: 9 bases; junction bases outside the gene matches: 5. CDR1 is SGDLS, CDR2 YYNGEE, per germline. The CDR3 region is CASSVELAGDLQYF. CDR3 nucleotides: TGTGCCAGCAGCGTAGAACTAGCGGGGGATCTGCAGTACTTC.

The table lists this clonotype with many counts. A junction boundary mismatches the germline segment, possibly from a read error. This chain uses TRBV5-1 with TRBJ1-4; no firm D call. The CDR3 totals 14 residues. From germline, CDR1 is SGHRS and CDR2 YFSETQ. CDR3 in amino acids: CASSLGATNEKLFF. The DNA of the CDR3 is TGTGCCAGCAGTTTGGGAGCAACTAATGAAAAACTGTTTTTT.

The rearrangement joins TRBV29-1 to TRBJ1-4, with a tentative D call TRBD1 (6 bases). CDR1 and CDR2 (germline): SQVTM, ANQGSEA. This CDR3 is 14 amino acids long. Trimming left V 4 bases short and J 8 bases short, with 17 bases between. The CDR3 loop reads CSVGGGALNEKLFF. Here the CDR3 DNA reads TGCAGCGTTGGAGGGGGGGCCCTGAACGAAAAACTGTTTTTT.

The genes are TRBV28 and TRBJ2-3; perhaps TRBD1 as D (5 bases). The CDR3 runs 16 residues. Trimming pared 5 bases from V and 6 bases from J, leaving 21 bases between. Germline CDR1 and CDR2: MDHEN and SYDVKM. DNA for the CDR3: TGTGCCAGCAGTCACCGCCAGGGCAGTCTCACGGATACGCAGTATTTT. This encodes CASSHRQGSLTDTQYF.

This clonotype was observed a few times. The genes are TRBV2 and TRBJ2-5; D unresolved. The CDR3 length is 14 residues. The germline V gene has CDR1 SNHLY and CDR2 FYNNEI. Deletions cut 2 bases from V and 3 bases from J, with 10 bases between. The CDR3 reads CASSEQRSKETQYF. As DNA, the CDR3 is TGTGCCAGCAGTGAACAGCGCTCGAAAGAGACCCAGTACTTC.

This chain uses TRBV27 with TRBJ2-3; perhaps TRBD2 as D (6 bases). The germline gives CDR1 MNHEY, CDR2 SMNVEV (reference sequence). V dropped 2 bases and J dropped 2 bases, with 11 bases sitting between them. The CDR3 spans 15 residues. Here the CDR3 DNA reads TGTGCCAGCAGTTTAGCGGGGTCATACACAGATACGCAGTATTTT. It codes for CASSLAGSYTDTQYF.

This clonotype was seen only a few times. The V call is TRBV5-5, the J call TRBJ2-1, with 10 bases that match TRBD2. Trimming took 2 bases from V and 0 from J; bases not matched to a gene: 8. The length of the CDR3 is 18 residues. CDR1 is SGHKS and CDR2 is YYEKEE in the germline V gene (reference sequence). CDR3 loop: CASSFRPLAGSSYNEQFF. The CDR3 DNA sequence: TGTGCCAGCAGCTTTCGACCACTAGCGGGGAGCTCCTACAATGAGCAGTTCTTC. The variable domain in full, completed from reference TRBV5-5 and TRBJ2-1, reads DAGVTQSPTHLIKTRGQQVTLRCSPISGHKSVSWYQQVLGQGPQFIFQYYEKEERGRGNFPDRFSARQFPNYSSELNVNALLLGDSALYLCASSFRPLAGSSYNEQFFGPGTRLTVL.

The rearrangement uses TRBV14 and TRBJ2-1, with TRBD1 identical over 8 bases. After removal of 8 bases from V and 12 bases from J, the junction contained 12 bases not matched to a gene. The CDR3 has 13 amino acids. The germline V gene has CDR1 SGHDN and CDR2 FVKESK. CDR3 bases: TGTGCCAGCTCCAGCCCAGGGGGCGTGCGGCAGTTCTTC. This translates into CASSSPGGVRQFF.

This chain connects TRBV10-3 to TRBJ1-1, with D possibly matching TRBD1 (6 bases). This CDR3 contains 14 residues. V was trimmed by 0 bases and J by 8 bases, leaving 13 bases between them. Germline CDR1 is ENHRY and CDR2 is SYGVKD. CDR3 DNA sequence: TGTGCCATCAGTGAGTCCACAGGGACCACCGAAGCTTTCTTT. Protein product: CAISESTGTTEAFF.

This clonotype was observed at least ten times. The gene calls are TRBV29-1 and TRBJ2-5; TRBD2 aligns across 8 bases. This CDR3 spans 13 amino acids. With V trimmed by 7 bases and J by 4 bases, 8 bases remained unmatched. Germline values: CDR1 SQVTM, CDR2 ANQGSEA. The CDR3 here is CSAGGGRGETQYF. The CDR3 nucleotides are TGCAGCGCCGGGGGGGGGAGAGGAGAGACCCAGTACTTC.

This clonotype is a singleton in its sample. The chain combines TRBV7-2 with TRBJ2-7; 7 bases agree with TRBD2. The germline V gene encodes CDR1 SGHTA and CDR2 FQGNSA. This CDR3 is 19 amino acids long. The junction had 16 bases not matched to a gene; V was cut back by 2 bases and J by 0 bases. In DNA, the CDR3 is TGTGCCAGCAGCTTACCCCGCTGGCCTGCTAGCGGCAGCTCCTACGAGCAGTACTTC. It specifies CASSLPRWPASGSSYEQYF.

The rearrangement joins TRBV3-1 to TRBJ2-7; D unresolved. CDR1 LGHDT and CDR2 YNNKEL come from the germline V gene (reference sequence). The CDR3 is 15 amino acids. V was trimmed by 1 base and J by 3 bases, leaving 13 bases between them. CDR3 DNA sequence: TGTGCCAGCAGCCAAGGGGATGCGGCCAGCTACGAGCAGTACTTC. This gives the protein CASSQGDAASYEQYF.

This clonotype was seen more than once but under ten times. V usage is TRBV20-1 and J usage is TRBJ2-7; a possible D gene is TRBD1 (5 bases). The germline CDR1 and CDR2 sequences are DFQATT and SNEGSKA (reference sequence). V lost 4 bases and J lost 0, with 16 bases in between. This CDR3 is 15 amino acids long. CDR3 loop: CSAKGLGLYSYEQYF. As DNA, the CDR3 is TGCAGTGCTAAGGGGCTGGGCCTATACTCCTACGAGCAGTACTTC.